This TCR beta chain comes out of a study of response to subunit inactivated influenza vaccine. TCRdb used MiXCR to reprocess the RT-PCR reads, holding one entry per CDR3 protein. Altogether a few hundred thousand distinct CDR3 sequences are present, 14% being singletons, with the ten largest covering roughly 11%. This clonotype was recorded at least ten times. Its antigen is unidentified. The study's findings and limits: That few new T cells are recruited by each seasonal influenza vaccination was the authors' suggestion.

This sample comprised PBMCs from blood, obtained roughly 12 days after vaccination. The clonotype was recovered from a man aged 45-65 years who received an inactivated influenza vaccine.

The CDR3 DNA reads as TGTGCCAGCAGCCCATGGAGACTAGCGGGTTTTACAGATACGCAGTATTTT. This gives the protein CASSPWRLAGFTDTQYF. The chain joins TRBV7-9 to TRBJ2-3; 10 nucleotides line up with TRBD2. Unmatched junction bases numbered 11, after V lost 5 bases and J lost 3 bases. This CDR3 spans 17 amino acids. Germline CDR1 SEHNR, CDR2 FQNEAQ (reference sequence).